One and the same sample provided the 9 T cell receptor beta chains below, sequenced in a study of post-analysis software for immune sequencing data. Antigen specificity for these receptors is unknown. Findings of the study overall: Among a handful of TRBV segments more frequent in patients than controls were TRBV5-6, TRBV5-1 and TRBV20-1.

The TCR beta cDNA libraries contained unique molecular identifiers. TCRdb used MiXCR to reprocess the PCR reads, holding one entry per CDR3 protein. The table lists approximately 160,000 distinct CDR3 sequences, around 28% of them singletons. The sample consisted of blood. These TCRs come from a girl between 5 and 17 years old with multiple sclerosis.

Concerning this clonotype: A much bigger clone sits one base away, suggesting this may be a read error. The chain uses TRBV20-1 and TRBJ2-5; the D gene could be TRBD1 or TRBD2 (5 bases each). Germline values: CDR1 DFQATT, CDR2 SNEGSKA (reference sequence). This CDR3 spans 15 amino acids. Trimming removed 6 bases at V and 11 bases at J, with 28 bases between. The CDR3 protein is CSACRDPRAVNEQYF. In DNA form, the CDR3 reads TGCAGTGCGTGCAGGGACCCCCGGGCGGTCAATGAGCAGTACTTC.

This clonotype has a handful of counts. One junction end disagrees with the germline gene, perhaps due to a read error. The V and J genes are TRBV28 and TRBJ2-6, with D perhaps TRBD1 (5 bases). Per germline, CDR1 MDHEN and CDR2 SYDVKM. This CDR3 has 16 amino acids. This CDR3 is CASSLVQISGANVRTF. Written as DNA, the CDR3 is TGTGCCAGCAGTTTGGTACAGATCTCTGGGGCCAACGTCCGGACTTTC.

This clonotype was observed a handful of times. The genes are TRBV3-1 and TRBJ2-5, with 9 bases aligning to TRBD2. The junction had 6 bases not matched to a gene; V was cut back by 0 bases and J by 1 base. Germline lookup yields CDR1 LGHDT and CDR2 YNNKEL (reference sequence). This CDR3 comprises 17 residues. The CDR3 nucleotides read TGTGCCAGCAGCCAAGATCGGAGTAGCGGGAGCCAAGAGACCCAGTACTTC. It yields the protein CASSQDRSSGSQETQYF.

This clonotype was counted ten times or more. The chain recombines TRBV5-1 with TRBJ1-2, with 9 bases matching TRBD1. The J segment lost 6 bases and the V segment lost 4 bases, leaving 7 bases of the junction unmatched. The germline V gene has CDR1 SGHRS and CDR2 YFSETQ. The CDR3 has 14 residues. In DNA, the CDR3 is TGCGCCAGCAGCCCCCGGGACAGGGTGGATGGCTACACCTTC. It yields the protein CASSPRDRVDGYTF. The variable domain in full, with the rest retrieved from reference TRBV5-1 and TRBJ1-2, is KAGVTQTPRYLIKTRGQQVTLSCSPISGHRSVSWYQQTPGQGLQFLFEYFSETQRNKGNFPGRFSGRQFSNSRSEMNVSTLELGDSALYLCASSPRDRVDGYTFGSGTRLTVV.

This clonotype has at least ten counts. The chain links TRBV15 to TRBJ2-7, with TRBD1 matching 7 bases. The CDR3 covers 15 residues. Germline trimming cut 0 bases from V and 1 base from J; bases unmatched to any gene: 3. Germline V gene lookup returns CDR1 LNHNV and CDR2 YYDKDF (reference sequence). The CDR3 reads CATSREGDSSYEQYF. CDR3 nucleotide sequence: TGTGCCACCAGCAGAGAGGGGGACAGTTCCTACGAGCAGTACTTC.

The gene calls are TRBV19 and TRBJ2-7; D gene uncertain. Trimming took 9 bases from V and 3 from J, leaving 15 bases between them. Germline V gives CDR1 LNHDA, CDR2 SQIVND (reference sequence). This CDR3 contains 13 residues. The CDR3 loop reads CASSVFEGYEQYF. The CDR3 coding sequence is TGTGCCAGCAGTGTTTTTGAAGGCTACGAGCAGTACTTC.

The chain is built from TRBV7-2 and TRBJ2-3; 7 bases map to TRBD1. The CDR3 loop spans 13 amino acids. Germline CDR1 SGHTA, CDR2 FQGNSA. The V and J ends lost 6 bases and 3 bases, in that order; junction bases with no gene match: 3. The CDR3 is CASRQGRTDTQYF. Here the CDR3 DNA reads TGTGCCAGCAGACAGGGGCGGACAGATACGCAGTATTTT.

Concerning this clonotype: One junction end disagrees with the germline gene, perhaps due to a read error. CDR3: CGVQGSNQPQHF. In DNA form, the CDR3 reads TGCGGCGTACAAGGGAGCAATCAGCCCCAGCATTTT. The chain recombines TRBV29-1 with TRBJ1-5; no reliable D call. Germline V gene data show CDR1 as SQVTM and CDR2 as ANQGSEA. This CDR3 has 12 residues.

This CDR3 reads CASPPRGHTEAFF. CDR3 nucleotide sequence: TGTGCCAGCCCCCCCAGGGGGCACACTGAAGCTTTCTTT. The V and J genes are TRBV2 and TRBJ1-1; TRBD1 aligns across 8 bases. The CDR3 loop spans 13 amino acids. V trimming: 8 bases; J trimming: 3 bases; junction bases outside the gene matches: 5. Germline assignment: CDR1 SNHLY and CDR2 FYNNEI.